The rows below give T cell receptor beta chains drawn from one sample of a study of spatial heterogeneity in lung cancer. Using its own MiXCR run on the 5' RACE reads, TCRdb lists one record per CDR3 protein. The sample contains about 14,000 distinct CDR3 sequences, about 4% of which appear only once. Sample: lung tumor tissue, taken at surgery. These receptors were collected from a male donor with early-stage non-small cell lung cancer. CDR3s include the opening cysteine and the closing phenylalanine or tryptophan. Clone size is not always given. Where it is, it says once, few, many or a class for expanded clones.

NA	TRBV7-2	TRBJ1-1	CASSLEALRTEAFF
NA	TRBV6-1	TRBJ1-6	CASSGSEGSGRSPLHF
many	TRBV7-9	TRBJ1-1	CASSFSTGVLNTEAFF
many	TRBV14	TRBJ2-1	CASSQNRGSYNEQFF
few	TRBV18	TRBJ1-5	CASSPGGGQPQHF
many	TRBV20-1	TRBJ1-1	CSASDRGRGDTEAFF
many	TRBV4-3	TRBJ2-3	CASSQDRTGLTDTQYF
many	TRBV7-9	TRBJ2-5	CASSLWGPVQETQYF
many	TRBV10-1	TRBJ2-1	CASSDGSLYNEQFF
many	TRBV19	TRBJ2-4	CASSIGQGGAKNIQYF
many	TRBV5-1	TRBJ2-6	CASTGSGVGANVLTF
NA	TRBV7-2	TRBJ1-6	CASSLQGGGDSPLHF
many	TRBV7-3	TRBJ2-2	CASSPSRTGAGELFF
many	TRBV2	TRBJ2-7	CASSESTCLYEQYF
NA	TRBV7-2	TRBJ2-2	CASSRTHANTGELFF
many	TRBV30	TRBJ2-4	CAWSGQRSF
many	TRBV20-1	TRBJ2-7	CSASKTLIWEGHYEQYF
many	TRBV29-1	TRBJ1-4	CSVSGTGFEKLFF
medium-sized	TRBV4-1	TRBJ2-3	CASSPAEAELVVSTDTQYF
medium-sized	TRBV3-1	TRBJ1-6	CASSQVPGAYNSPLHF
medium-sized	TRBV6-5	TRBJ2-6	CASSLNGANVLTF
medium-sized	TRBV6-1	TRBJ2-3	CASTGQGGDTQYF
many	TRBV5-1	TRBJ2-1	CASLADSSYNEQFF
few	TRBV27	TRBJ2-3	CASSPRGRALGDTQYF
many	TRBV27	TRBJ2-3	CASSAHLLAGGRTDTQYF
many	TRBV5-6	TRBJ1-6	CASSSLDRRESPLHF
many	TRBV20-1	TRBJ1-1	CSASENIMNTEAFF